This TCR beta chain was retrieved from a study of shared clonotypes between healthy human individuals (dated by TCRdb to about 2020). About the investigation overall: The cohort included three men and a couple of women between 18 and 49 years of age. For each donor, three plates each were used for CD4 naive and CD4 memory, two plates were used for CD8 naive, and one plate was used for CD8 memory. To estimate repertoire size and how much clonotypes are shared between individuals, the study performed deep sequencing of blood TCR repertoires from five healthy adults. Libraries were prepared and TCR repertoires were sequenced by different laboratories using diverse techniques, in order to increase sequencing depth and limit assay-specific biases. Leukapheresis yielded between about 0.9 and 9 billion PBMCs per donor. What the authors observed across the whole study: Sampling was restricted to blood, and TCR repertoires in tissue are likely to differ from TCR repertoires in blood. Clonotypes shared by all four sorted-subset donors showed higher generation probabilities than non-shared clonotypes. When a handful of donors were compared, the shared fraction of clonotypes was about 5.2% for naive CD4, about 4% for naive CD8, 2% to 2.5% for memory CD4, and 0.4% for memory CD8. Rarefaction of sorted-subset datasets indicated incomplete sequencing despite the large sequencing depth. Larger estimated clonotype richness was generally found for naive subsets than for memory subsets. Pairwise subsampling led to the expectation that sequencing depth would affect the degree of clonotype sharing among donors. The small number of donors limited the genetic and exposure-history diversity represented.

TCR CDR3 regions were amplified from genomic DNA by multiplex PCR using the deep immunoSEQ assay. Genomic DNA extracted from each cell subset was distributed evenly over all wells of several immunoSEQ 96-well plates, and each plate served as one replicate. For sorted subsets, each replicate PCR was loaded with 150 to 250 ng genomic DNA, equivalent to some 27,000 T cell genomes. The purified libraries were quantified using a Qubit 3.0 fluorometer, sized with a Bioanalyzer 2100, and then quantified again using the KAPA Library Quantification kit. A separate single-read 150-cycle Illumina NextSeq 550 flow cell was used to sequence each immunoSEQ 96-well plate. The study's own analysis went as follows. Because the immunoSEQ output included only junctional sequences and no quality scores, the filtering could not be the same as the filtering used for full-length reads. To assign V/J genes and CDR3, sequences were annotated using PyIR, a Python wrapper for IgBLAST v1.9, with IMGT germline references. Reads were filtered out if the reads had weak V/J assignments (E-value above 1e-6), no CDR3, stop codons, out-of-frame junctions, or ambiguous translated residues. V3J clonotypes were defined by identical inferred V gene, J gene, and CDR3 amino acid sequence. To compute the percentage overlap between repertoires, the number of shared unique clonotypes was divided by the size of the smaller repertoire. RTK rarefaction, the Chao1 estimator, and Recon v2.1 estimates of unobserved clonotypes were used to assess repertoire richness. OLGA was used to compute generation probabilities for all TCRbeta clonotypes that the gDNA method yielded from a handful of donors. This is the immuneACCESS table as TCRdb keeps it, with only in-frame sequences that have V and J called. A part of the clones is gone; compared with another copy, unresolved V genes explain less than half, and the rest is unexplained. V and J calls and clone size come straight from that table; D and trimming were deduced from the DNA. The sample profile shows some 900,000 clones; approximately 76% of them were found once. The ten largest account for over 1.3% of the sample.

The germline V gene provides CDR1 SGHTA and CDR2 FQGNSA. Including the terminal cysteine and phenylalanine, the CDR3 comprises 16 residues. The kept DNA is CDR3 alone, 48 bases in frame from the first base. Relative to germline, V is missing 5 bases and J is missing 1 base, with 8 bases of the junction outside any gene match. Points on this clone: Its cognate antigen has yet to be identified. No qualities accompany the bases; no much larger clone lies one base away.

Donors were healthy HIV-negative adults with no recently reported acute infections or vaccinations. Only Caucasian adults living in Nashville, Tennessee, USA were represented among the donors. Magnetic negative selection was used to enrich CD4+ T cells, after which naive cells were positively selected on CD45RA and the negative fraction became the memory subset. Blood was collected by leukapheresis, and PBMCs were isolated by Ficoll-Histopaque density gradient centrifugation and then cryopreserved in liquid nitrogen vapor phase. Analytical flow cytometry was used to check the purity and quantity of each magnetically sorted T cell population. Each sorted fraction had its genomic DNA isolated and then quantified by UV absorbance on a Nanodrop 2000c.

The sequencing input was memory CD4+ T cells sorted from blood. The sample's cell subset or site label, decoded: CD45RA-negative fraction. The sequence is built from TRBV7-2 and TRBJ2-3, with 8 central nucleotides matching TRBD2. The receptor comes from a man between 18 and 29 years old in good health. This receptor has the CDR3 CASSGRLARGTDTQYF. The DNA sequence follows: TGTGCCAGCAGCGGACGACTAGCGAGAGGCACAGATACGCAGTATTTT.